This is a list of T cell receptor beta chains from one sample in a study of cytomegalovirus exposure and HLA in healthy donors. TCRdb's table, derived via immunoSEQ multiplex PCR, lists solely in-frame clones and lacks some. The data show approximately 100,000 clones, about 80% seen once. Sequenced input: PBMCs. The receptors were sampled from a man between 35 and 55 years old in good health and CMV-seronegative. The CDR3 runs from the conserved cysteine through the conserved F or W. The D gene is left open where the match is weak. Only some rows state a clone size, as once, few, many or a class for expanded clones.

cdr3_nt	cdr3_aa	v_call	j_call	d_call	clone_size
TGTGCCAGCAGTTTTTTAAGCTCGGGGGGTGAAGCTTTCTTT	CASSFLSSGGEAFF	TRBV27	TRBJ1-1	-	few
TGTGCCAGCAGCGCCCACGACTACCCCGGGGAGCTGTTTTTT	CASSAHDYPGELFF	TRBV7-3	TRBJ2-2	-	-
TGTGCCAGCAGCTTAGCGAGTACCCAAGAGACCCAGTACTTC	CASSLASTQETQYF	TRBV7-6	TRBJ2-5	-	-
TGTGCCAGCAACGGACAGGGGAGAAGCACAGATACGCAGTATTTT	CASNGQGRSTDTQYF	TRBV11-2	TRBJ2-3	TRBD1	-
TGTGCCAGCAGCTCCGTTACTAGCGGGGATTACAATGAGCAGTTCTTC	CASSSVTSGDYNEQFF	TRBV7-2	TRBJ2-1	TRBD2	once
TGTGCCAGCAGCCTAAGACAGGAGAGCACAGATACGCAGTATTTT	CASSLRQESTDTQYF	TRBV4-2	TRBJ2-3	-	-
TGTGCCAGCAGCTTATTCTACCAACGGACAGATAGCAATCAGCCCCAGCATTTT	CASSLFYQRTDSNQPQHF	TRBV5-6	TRBJ1-5	-	-
TGTGCCAGCAGCCAAGGGCGGGGTGGAGGGAATGAGCAGTTCTTC	CASSQGRGGGNEQFF	TRBV4-2	TRBJ2-1	-	-
TGCGCCAGCAGCCCGACAGGGGACTTCTATGGCTACACCTTC	CASSPTGDFYGYTF	TRBV5-1	TRBJ1-2	TRBD1	-
TGTGCCTTCGACAGGGGGCTAGGAAACACCATATATTTT	CAFDRGLGNTIYF	TRBV30	TRBJ1-3	TRBD1	-
TGTGCCAGCAGCTTACAAATCACAGGGGTGGCTGAAGCTTTCTTT	CASSLQITGVAEAFF	TRBV14	TRBJ1-1	TRBD1	-